The entry below describes one T cell receptor (beta chain). Its matching antigen is unknown. Germline CDR1 and CDR2: KGHSH and LQKENI. This CDR3 spans 15 amino acids. V lost 5 bases to trimming and J lost 1 base, with 11 bases between them. This record belongs to a study of T cell responses to AZD1222 COVID-19 vaccine. Points from the study as a whole: Spike regions recognized by vaccine-associated CD4 TCRs spanned the protein, led by 160-218 and 743-854. The sample set comprised mostly white British donors with more females, and clonal diversity was possibly underestimated. A rise in Spike-specific TCR breadth and depth followed two AZD1222 doses. Nearly half of spike-specific TCRs reportedly go after variant regions that carry no mutations.

Measured with immunoSEQ multiplex PCR; TCRdb has only the in-frame clones, and not every one. Of approximately 79,000 clones listed, around four fifths were seen once; the top ten hold approximately 1.4%. This TCR was recovered from an adult who received the AZD1222 COVID-19 vaccine. The sample in question was peripheral blood, obtained 28 days after the second AZD1222 dose. This chain uses TRBV18 with TRBJ2-2, with D unclear. The chain's CDR3 is CASSALIMNTGELFF. The CDR3 coding sequence is TGTGCCAGCTCAGCCCTAATTATGAACACCGGGGAGCTGTTTTTT.